What follows are 17 T cell receptor beta chains derived from one specimen sequenced in a study of PD-1 blockade in classical Hodgkin lymphoma. Generated by immunoSEQ multiplex PCR, the TCRdb table keeps only in-frame clones and is missing some. The table has around 25,000 clones, about 81% seen once. Time point noted: cycle 4 day 1 (C4D1), after five to seven weeks of nivolumab. In every patient, relapse followed autologous stem cell transplantation, while exposure to brentuximab vedotin differed. The sequencing used peripheral blood mononuclear cells (PBMCs), collected before the fourth cycle of nivolumab. The source of these receptors is a human donor with classical Hodgkin lymphoma.

V usage is TRBV6-5 and J usage is TRBJ1-5, with D unclear. V was pared by 6 bases and J by 3 bases, with 6 bases between. This CDR3 region has 12 residues. Germline CDR1 MNHEY, CDR2 SVGAGI. CDR3 region: CASSRLNQPQHF. CDR3 sequence (DNA): TGTGCCAGCAGCCGACTCAATCAGCCCCAGCATTTT.

The rearrangement uses TRBV7-2 and TRBJ2-5, with D unclear. V lost 5 bases and J 7 bases, leaving 14 bases between the germline ends. This CDR3 spans 13 amino acids. Germline assignment: CDR1 SGHTA and CDR2 FQGNSA. As DNA, the CDR3 is TGTGCCAGCAGCCTAGAATCCTGGGGGACCCAGTACTTC. Its protein product is CASSLESWGTQYF.

The rearrangement joins TRBV18 to TRBJ1-4; no reliable D call. Deletions cut 6 bases from V and 8 bases from J, with 13 bases between. CDR1 is KGHSH, CDR2 LQKENI, per germline. This CDR3 is built from 13 residues. In DNA form, the CDR3 reads TGTGCCAGCTCCCCCAGCGTTGGGGAAAAACTGTTTTTT. Protein product: CASSPSVGEKLFF.

The V and J genes are TRBV2 and TRBJ2-2; the D call may be TRBD1 or TRBD2 (5 bases each). The CDR3 covers 14 residues. Trimming took 9 bases from V and 3 from J, leaving 14 bases between them. CDR1 is SNHLY, CDR2 FYNNEI, per germline. CDR3 sequence reads: CASFRDRYTGELFF. The CDR3 DNA is TGTGCCAGTTTCCGGGACCGTTACACCGGGGAGCTGTTTTTT.

A remark on this clone: An end of the junction does not agree with germline; a read error may underlie this. CDR3 in DNA: TGTGCCAGCAGCTTAGCGGGAGGGGTCACCTACGGGCAGTACTTC. This codes for CASSLAGGVTYGQYF. The genes are TRBV28 and TRBJ2-7, with TRBD2 matching over 11 bases. Germline V gene lookup returns CDR1 MDHEN and CDR2 SYDVKM. CDR3 length equals 15 residues.

The CDR3 region has the DNA TGTGCCAGTAGTTTTATGGGGCTAGGCCAAGAGACCCAGTACTTC. Protein product: CASSFMGLGQETQYF. This chain joins TRBV19 and TRBJ2-5, with a weak D call TRBD1 (5 bases). The CDR3 loop spans 15 amino acids. The germline gives CDR1 LNHDA, CDR2 SQIVND (reference sequence). Between the trimmed V and J ends, which lost 5 bases and 1 base, there was a span of 14 bases.

This chain connects TRBV13 to TRBJ2-4; TRBD2 matches 8 bases. V was pared by 6 bases and J by 5 bases, with 9 bases of the junction left unmatched. The CDR3 is made up of 15 amino acids. Germline V gene data show CDR1 as PRHDT and CDR2 as FYEKMQ (reference sequence). The CDR3 DNA is TGTGCCAGCAGTCGGCCCATTAGCGGGGAAAACATTCAGTACTTC. Its protein product is CASSRPISGENIQYF.

The chain couples TRBV28 to TRBJ1-1; a weak D match, TRBD1 (5 bases). Germline V CDR1 and CDR2: MDHEN, SYDVKM. The CDR3 is 15 amino acids. V was pared by 1 base and J by 1 base, with 10 bases between. CDR3 coding DNA: TGTGCCAGCAGTTTATATCAGGGTGGGAACACTGAAGCTTTCTTT. Translating gives CASSLYQGGNTEAFF.

V is TRBV7-7 and J is TRBJ2-5; D is unresolved. V was clipped by 1 base and J by 5 bases, with 8 bases between them. The CDR3 totals 13 residues. CDR1 and CDR2 (germline): SSHAT, FNYEAQ (reference sequence). The CDR3 loop is CASSLGGPETQYF. The CDR3 DNA reads TGTGCCAGCAGCTTAGGAGGACCCGAGACCCAGTACTTC.

This chain uses TRBV30 with TRBJ2-1; either TRBD1 or TRBD2 may fit D (6 bases each). The CDR3 runs 12 residues. Trimming removed 1 base at V and 10 bases at J, with 11 bases between. Germline CDR1 and CDR2: GTSNPN and SVGIG (reference sequence). CDR3 protein: CAWSGIGGEQFF. The CDR3 DNA reads as TGTGCCTGGAGTGGAATAGGGGGGGAGCAGTTCTTC.

The V call is TRBV5-1, the J call TRBJ2-7, with 13 bases identical to TRBD2. V shed 4 bases and J 5 bases; nucleotides not matched to a gene: 3. The CDR3 runs to 14 residues. Germline CDR1 is SGHRS and CDR2 is YFSETQ. As DNA, the CDR3 is TGCGCCAGCAGCCCGGGACTAGCGGGACACGAGCAGTACTTC. Amino acids: CASSPGLAGHEQYF.

This sequence joins TRBV18 and TRBJ2-1; D is perhaps TRBD2 (5 bases). Germline CDR1 KGHSH, CDR2 LQKENI. V lost 0 bases and J lost 6, with 9 bases in between. The CDR3 contains 14 residues. The CDR3 nucleotides are TGTGCCAGCTCACCACCGCCTAGCTTCAATGAGCAGTTCTTC. Its protein product is CASSPPPSFNEQFF.

The gene calls are TRBV14 and TRBJ2-7; D gene uncertain. The CDR3 has 12 amino acids. The ends were cut back, 1 base at V and 4 bases at J, with 5 bases in the middle. Germline CDR1 and CDR2: SGHDN and FVKESK. The CDR3 protein is CASSQVPYEQYF. DNA for the CDR3: TGTGCCAGCAGCCAAGTTCCGTACGAGCAGTACTTC.

The CDR3 nucleotides read TGTGCCAGCAGCTTAGAGAACACTGAAGCTTTCTTT. As protein: CASSLENTEAFF. The chain recombines TRBV11-3 with TRBJ1-1; D unclear. Trimming removed 0 bases from V and 1 base from J, with 0 bases in between. Germline V CDR1 and CDR2: SGHNT, YENEEA. This CDR3 contains 12 residues.

The CDR3 DNA is TGTGCCAGCAGCCTCGGGGGACACACTGAAGCTTTCTTT. Amino acid sequence: CASSLGGHTEAFF. The V and J genes are TRBV5-5 and TRBJ1-1; TRBD1 is a possible D gene (5 bases). The CDR3 extends over 13 amino acids. Trimming removed 4 bases at V and 3 bases at J, with 10 bases between. Germline CDR1 SGHKS, CDR2 YYEKEE (reference sequence).

The chain recombines TRBV7-8 with TRBJ2-7, with D possibly TRBD1 on 5 matching bases. The CDR3 consists of 12 residues. V was clipped by 2 bases and J by 4 bases, with 6 bases between them. Per the germline V gene, CDR1 is SGHVS and CDR2 is FQNEAQ. The CDR3 is CASSLTGYEQYF. DNA for the CDR3: TGTGCCAGCAGCTTAACAGGTTACGAGCAGTACTTC.

The rearrangement joins TRBV19 to TRBJ2-7, with 12 bases matching TRBD1. This CDR3 is built from 15 residues. Unmatched junction bases numbered 6, after V lost 4 bases and J lost 5 bases. Germline V gene lookup returns CDR1 LNHDA and CDR2 SQIVND (reference sequence). CDR3 amino acids: CASSTTGTGGDEQYF. The CDR3 DNA reads as TGTGCCAGTAGTACAACCGGGACAGGGGGCGACGAGCAGTACTTC.